The 19 T cell receptor beta chains in this list originate from one sample, sequenced in a study of shared clonotypes between healthy human individuals. TCRdb's table, derived via immunoSEQ multiplex PCR, lists solely in-frame clones and lacks some. The data show millions of clones, 85% to 95% seen once. The sample comprised naive CD4+ T cells from PBMCs. The subset is: CD45RA+ positively selected. These receptor sequences come from a man aged 18 to 30 in good health. Some clones in this sample may be carry-over from other donors' samples.

The chain is built from TRBV5-1 and TRBJ1-5; a possible D gene is TRBD1 (6 bases). The CDR3 is made up of 16 amino acids. Trimming shortened V by 4 bases and J by 2 bases, and 16 bases separated the two germline ends. Germline CDR1 and CDR2: SGHRS and YFSETQ. CDR3 sequence (DNA): TGCGCCAGCAGCGCGGGACAACTCGGGGGCAATCAGCCCCAGCATTTT. Residues: CASSAGQLGGNQPQHF.

The chain links TRBV29-1 to TRBJ1-1; 7 nucleotides match TRBD1. V lost 6 bases, J lost 8 bases, and 21 bases stayed unmatched. This CDR3 is 16 amino acids long. The germline CDR1 and CDR2 sequences are SQVTM and ANQGSEA. CDR3 DNA sequence: TGCAGCGTCGAGCAGACAGGGCGGAATCCCTCCGCCGAAGCTTTCTTT. It codes for CSVEQTGRNPSAEAFF.

The chain employs TRBV5-1 and TRBJ2-7; 7 bases line up with TRBD2. The CDR3 consists of 15 residues. From germline, CDR1 is SGHRS and CDR2 YFSETQ. The ends lost 3 bases at V and 5 bases at J; junction bases unmatched: 11. CDR3 DNA sequence: TGCGCCAGCAGCTCGGGACCGACTAGCAGCCACGAGCAGTACTTC. Translating gives CASSSGPTSSHEQYF.

The chain joins TRBV27 to TRBJ2-7, with D possibly TRBD1 on 6 matching bases. This CDR3 has 14 residues. The V and J ends lost 8 bases and 3 bases respectively, with 17 bases between them. The germline V gene has CDR1 MNHEY and CDR2 SMNVEV (reference sequence). The CDR3 is CASGKWTADYEQYF. CDR3 DNA: TGTGCCAGCGGCAAATGGACAGCCGACTACGAGCAGTACTTC.

This chain links TRBV29-1 with TRBJ1-4, with TRBD1 matching 7 bases. This CDR3 comprises 14 residues. Looked up from germline, CDR1 is SQVTM and CDR2 is ANQGSEA. V was clipped by 7 bases and J by 2 bases; unmatched bases: 7. The CDR3 loop is CSAHEGATNEKLFF. The CDR3 bases are TGCAGCGCCCACGAGGGGGCTACTAATGAAAAACTGTTTTTT.

This sequence joins TRBV5-4 and TRBJ1-2; D possibly corresponds to TRBD1 (6 bases). This CDR3 is 13 amino acids long. From germline, CDR1 is SGHNT and CDR2 YYREEE (reference sequence). Trimming pared 2 bases from V and 7 bases from J, leaving 12 bases between. The CDR3 bases are TGTGCCAGCAGCTTCTCGTCAGGGGTTGGCTACACCTTC. Translating gives CASSFSSGVGYTF.

The DNA of the CDR3 is TGTGCCAGCAGCCAGGGTTGGGGCCAAGAGACCCAGTACTTC. It encodes CASSQGWGQETQYF. V is TRBV14 and J is TRBJ2-5, with D uncertain. Germline CDR1 SGHDN, CDR2 FVKESK. V was cut by 3 bases and J by 1 base, with 9 bases left in between. CDR3 size: 14 residues.

This rearrangement joins TRBV28 to TRBJ2-3, with TRBD1 identical over 7 bases. CDR3 length: 16 amino acids. The V segment lost 5 bases and the J segment 2 bases; nucleotides outside the gene matches: 10. Germline V gene data show CDR1 as MDHEN and CDR2 as SYDVKM. CDR3 nucleotides: TGTGCCAGCAGTCAGCCGGGACAGACACTCACAGATACGCAGTATTTT. Protein sequence: CASSQPGQTLTDTQYF.

In the case of this clone: The sample contains more than one DNA sequence encoding this CDR3. The chain employs TRBV28 and TRBJ1-1; 7 nucleotides agree with TRBD1. Trimming removed 3 bases from V and 0 bases from J; junction bases left unmatched: 4. Germline CDR1 is MDHEN and CDR2 is SYDVKM. This CDR3 is 15 amino acids long. The DNA of the CDR3 is TGTGCCAGCAGTTTGGGACAGCCCATGAACACTGAAGCTTTCTTT. Protein product: CASSLGQPMNTEAFF.

The CDR3: CASSLEVGQGGYEQYF. The CDR3 coding sequence is TGTGCCAGCAGCTTAGAGGTGGGACAGGGGGGATACGAGCAGTACTTC. The rearrangement links TRBV7-9 to TRBJ2-7, with 11 bases identical to TRBD1. Germline CDR1 and CDR2: SEHNR and FQNEAQ (reference sequence). V was pared by 1 base and J by 4 bases, with 6 bases of the junction left unmatched. The CDR3 sequence is 16 residues long.

With respect to this clone: Other nucleotide sequences from this sample produce the same CDR3. This chain joins TRBV5-4 and TRBJ1-1; 8 nucleotides match TRBD1. The trim removed 0 bases at V and 4 bases at J, leaving 2 bases unmatched. CDR3 length: 14 amino acids. Germline assignment: CDR1 SGHNT and CDR2 YYREEE (reference sequence). CDR3 region: CASSLVTGGTEAFF. CDR3 DNA: TGTGCCAGCAGCTTGGTAACAGGGGGCACTGAAGCTTTCTTT.

The gene calls are TRBV7-2 and TRBJ2-7; 7 bases align to TRBD1. With V trimmed by 2 bases and J by 9 bases, 16 bases remained unmatched. Germline CDR1 and CDR2: SGHTA and FQGNSA. The CDR3 is made up of 16 amino acids. The CDR3 DNA reads TGTGCCAGCAGCTTACTAGTGGGCAGGGGGTCGCCTGGGCAGTACTTC. It specifies CASSLLVGRGSPGQYF.

J is TRBJ2-1 and V is TRBV4-2; D gene ambiguous. Germline values: CDR1 LGHNA, CDR2 YNFKEQ. The CDR3 is 15 residues long. Trimming removed 1 base from V and 2 bases from J, with 9 bases in between. As DNA, the CDR3 is TGTGCCAGCAGCCAAGCGCCAGGACCCTACAATGAGCAGTTCTTC. It translates to CASSQAPGPYNEQFF.

This sequence joins TRBV15 and TRBJ2-7; TRBD1 is a possible D gene (6 bases). Per germline, CDR1 LNHNV and CDR2 YYDKDF (reference sequence). V gave up 8 bases and J gave up 0 bases, with 11 bases separating them. CDR3 size: 13 residues. The CDR3 nucleotides are TGTGCCACCGAAGACAGGAGCTCCTACGAGCAGTACTTC. It specifies CATEDRSSYEQYF.

The CDR3 loop is CASSRGTAYEQYF. Here the CDR3 DNA reads TGCGCCAGCAGCAGGGGAACAGCATACGAGCAGTACTTC. This chain links TRBV5-1 with TRBJ2-7; D perhaps matches TRBD1 (5 bases). The V gene lost 4 bases and the J gene lost 4 bases, with 12 bases spanning the gap. Germline loops: CDR1 SGHRS, CDR2 YFSETQ. This CDR3 comprises 13 residues.

The rearrangement joins TRBV29-1 to TRBJ2-7, with 9 positions matching TRBD1. CDR1 SQVTM and CDR2 ANQGSEA come from the germline V gene. CDR3 size: 14 residues. Unmatched junction bases numbered 12, after V lost 6 bases and J lost 6 bases. The CDR3 protein is CSVEPGTGTGEQYF. The CDR3, as DNA: TGCAGCGTCGAACCCGGGACAGGGACGGGCGAGCAGTACTTC.

The chain has TRBV29-1 and TRBJ1-1; D not resolved. Germline CDR1 SQVTM, CDR2 ANQGSEA. V was cut by 2 bases and J by 0 bases, with 4 bases left in between. The CDR3 spans 12 residues. This CDR3 is CSVESVNTEAFF. CDR3 DNA: TGCAGCGTTGAATCAGTGAACACTGAAGCTTTCTTT.

This clone was detected only once. The rearrangement uses TRBV28 and TRBJ2-1, with 8 bases lining up with TRBD2. V lost 8 bases and J lost 1; bases outside the gene matches: 10. Germline assignment: CDR1 MDHEN and CDR2 SYDVKM. This CDR3 has 16 amino acids. For the CDR3, the DNA is TGTGCCAGCCTTAACTTCGGGAGGGGGTCCTACAATGAGCAGTTCTTC. This sequence encodes CASLNFGRGSYNEQFF.

With regard to this clone: The same CDR3 arises from other DNA sequences in this sample as well. The genes are TRBV11-3 and TRBJ2-3, with 10 bases lining up with TRBD2. The CDR3 is 16 amino acids. Germline CDR1 reads SGHNT; CDR2 reads YENEEA. After removal of 1 base from V and 3 bases from J, the junction contained 4 bases not matched to a gene. The CDR3, as DNA: TGTGCCAGCAGCTTAGGGCTAGCGGGAGCGACAGATACGCAGTATTTT. It yields the protein CASSLGLAGATDTQYF.